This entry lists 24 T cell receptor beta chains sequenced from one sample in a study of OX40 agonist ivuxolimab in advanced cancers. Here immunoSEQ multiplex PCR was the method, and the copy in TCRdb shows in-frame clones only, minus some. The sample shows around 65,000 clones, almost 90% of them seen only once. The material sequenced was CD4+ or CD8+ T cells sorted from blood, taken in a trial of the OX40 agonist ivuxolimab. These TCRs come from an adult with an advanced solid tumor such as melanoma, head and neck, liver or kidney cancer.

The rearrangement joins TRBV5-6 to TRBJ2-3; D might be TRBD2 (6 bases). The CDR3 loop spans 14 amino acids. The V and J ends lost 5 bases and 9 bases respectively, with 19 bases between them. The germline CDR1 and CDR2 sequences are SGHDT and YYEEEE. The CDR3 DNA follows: TGTGCCAGCAGAACAGCCACAACTAGCCGGACGCAGTATTTT. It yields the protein CASRTATTSRTQYF.

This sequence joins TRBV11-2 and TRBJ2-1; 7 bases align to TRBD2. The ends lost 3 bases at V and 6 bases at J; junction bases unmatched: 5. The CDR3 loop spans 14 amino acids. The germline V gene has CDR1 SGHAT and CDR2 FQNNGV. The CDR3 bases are TGTGCCAGCAGCTTCGGGACTACTTTCAATGAGCAGTTCTTC. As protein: CASSFGTTFNEQFF.

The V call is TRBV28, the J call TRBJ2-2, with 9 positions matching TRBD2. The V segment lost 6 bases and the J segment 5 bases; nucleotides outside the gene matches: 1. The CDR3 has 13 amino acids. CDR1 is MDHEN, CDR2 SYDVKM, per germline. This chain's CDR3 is CASRLAGTGELFF. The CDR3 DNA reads TGTGCCAGCAGGCTAGCGGGAACCGGGGAGCTGTTTTTT. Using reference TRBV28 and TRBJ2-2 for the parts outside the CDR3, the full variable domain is DVKVTQSSRYLVKRTGEKVFLECVQDMDHENMFWYRQDPGLGLRLIYFSYDVKMKEKGDIPEGYSVSREKKERFSLILESASTNQTSMYLCASRLAGTGELFFGEGSRLTVL.

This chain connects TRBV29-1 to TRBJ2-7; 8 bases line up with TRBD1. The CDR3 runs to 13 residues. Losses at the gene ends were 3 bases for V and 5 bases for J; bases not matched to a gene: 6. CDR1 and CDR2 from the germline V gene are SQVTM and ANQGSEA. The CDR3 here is CSVDWTGRDEQYF. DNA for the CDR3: TGCAGCGTTGACTGGACAGGGCGCGACGAGCAGTACTTC.

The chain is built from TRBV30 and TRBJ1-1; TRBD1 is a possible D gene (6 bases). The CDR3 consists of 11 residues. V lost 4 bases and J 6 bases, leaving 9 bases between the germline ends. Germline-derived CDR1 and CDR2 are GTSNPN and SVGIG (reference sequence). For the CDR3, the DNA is TGTGCCTGGACCAGGGGCGCTGAAGCTTTCTTT. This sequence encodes CAWTRGAEAFF.

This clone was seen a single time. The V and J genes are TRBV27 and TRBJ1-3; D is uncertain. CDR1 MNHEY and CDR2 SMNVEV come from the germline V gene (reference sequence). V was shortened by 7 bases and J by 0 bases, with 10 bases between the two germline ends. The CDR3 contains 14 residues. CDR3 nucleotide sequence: TGTGCCAGCATGACGCAAAGCTCTGGAAACACCATATATTTT. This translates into CASMTQSSGNTIYF.

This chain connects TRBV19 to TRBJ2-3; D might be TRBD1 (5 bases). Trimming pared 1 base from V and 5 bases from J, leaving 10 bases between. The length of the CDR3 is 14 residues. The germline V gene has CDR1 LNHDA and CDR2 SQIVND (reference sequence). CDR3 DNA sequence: TGTGCCAGTAGTATAGCAGGGCAAGTAGATACGCAGTATTTT. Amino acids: CASSIAGQVDTQYF.

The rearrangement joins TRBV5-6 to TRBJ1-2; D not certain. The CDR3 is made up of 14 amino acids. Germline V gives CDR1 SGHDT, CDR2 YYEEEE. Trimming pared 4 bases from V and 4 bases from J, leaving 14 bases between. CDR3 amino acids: CASSRVRGSYGYTF. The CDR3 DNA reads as TGTGCCAGCAGCCGGGTGCGGGGTAGCTATGGCTACACCTTC.

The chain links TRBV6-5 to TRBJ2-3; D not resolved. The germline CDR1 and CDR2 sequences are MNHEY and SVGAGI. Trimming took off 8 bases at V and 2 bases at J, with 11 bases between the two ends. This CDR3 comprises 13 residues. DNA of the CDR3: TGTGCCAGCGGCGGCAGAAACACAGATACGCAGTATTTT. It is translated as CASGGRNTDTQYF.

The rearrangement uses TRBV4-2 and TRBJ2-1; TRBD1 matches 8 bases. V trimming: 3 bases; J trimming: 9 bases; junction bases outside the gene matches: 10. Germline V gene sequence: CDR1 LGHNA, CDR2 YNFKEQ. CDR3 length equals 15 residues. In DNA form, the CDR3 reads TGTGCCAGCAGCCAGGGGACCGACAGGGGCACTGAGCAGTTCTTC. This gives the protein CASSQGTDRGTEQFF.

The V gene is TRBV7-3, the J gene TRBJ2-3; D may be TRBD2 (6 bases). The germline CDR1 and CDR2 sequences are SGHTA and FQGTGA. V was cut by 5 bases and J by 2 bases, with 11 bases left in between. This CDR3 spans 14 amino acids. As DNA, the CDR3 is TGTGCCAGCAGCGATAGCGGATCCACAGATACGCAGTATTTT. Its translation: CASSDSGSTDTQYF.

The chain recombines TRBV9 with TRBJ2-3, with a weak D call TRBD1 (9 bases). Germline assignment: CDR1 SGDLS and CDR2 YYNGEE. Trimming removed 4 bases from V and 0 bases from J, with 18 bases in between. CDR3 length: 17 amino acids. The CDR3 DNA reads TGTGCCAGCAGCACCACAGGGGGCGGGAGGAGCACAGATACGCAGTATTTT. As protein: CASSTTGGGRSTDTQYF.

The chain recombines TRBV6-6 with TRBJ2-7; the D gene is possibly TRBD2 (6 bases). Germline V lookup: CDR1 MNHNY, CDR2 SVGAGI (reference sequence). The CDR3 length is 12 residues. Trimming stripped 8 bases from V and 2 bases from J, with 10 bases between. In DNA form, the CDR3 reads TGTGCCAGCCGGGACTTCCCCTACGAGCAGTACTTC. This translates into CASRDFPYEQYF.

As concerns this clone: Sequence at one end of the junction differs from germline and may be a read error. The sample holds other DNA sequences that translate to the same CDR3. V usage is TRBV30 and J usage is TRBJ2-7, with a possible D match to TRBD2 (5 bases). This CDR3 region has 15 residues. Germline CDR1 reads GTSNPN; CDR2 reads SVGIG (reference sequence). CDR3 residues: CAWSPLGESSYEQYF. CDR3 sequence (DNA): TGTGCCTGGAGTCCCCTTGGGGAGAGCTCCTACGAGCAGTACTTT.

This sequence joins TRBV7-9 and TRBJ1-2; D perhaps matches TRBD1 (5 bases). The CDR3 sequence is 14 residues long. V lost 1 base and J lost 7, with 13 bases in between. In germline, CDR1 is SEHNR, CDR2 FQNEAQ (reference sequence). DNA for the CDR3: TGTGCCAGCAGCTTAGAGGGCAGGGAGGCTGGCTACACCTTC. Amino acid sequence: CASSLEGREAGYTF.

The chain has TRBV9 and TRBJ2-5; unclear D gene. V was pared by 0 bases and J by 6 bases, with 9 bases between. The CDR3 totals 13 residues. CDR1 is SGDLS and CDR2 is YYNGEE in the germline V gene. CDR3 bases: TGTGCCAGCAGCGTAGAGGTAGAAAAGACCCAGTACTTC. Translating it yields CASSVEVEKTQYF.

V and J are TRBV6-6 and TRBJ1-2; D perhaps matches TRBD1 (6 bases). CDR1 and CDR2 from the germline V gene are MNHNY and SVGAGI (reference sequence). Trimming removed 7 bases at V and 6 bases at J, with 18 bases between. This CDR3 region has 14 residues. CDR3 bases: TGTGCCAGCACCGAGGCCGGGGGGCGCAATGGCTACACCTTC. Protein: CASTEAGGRNGYTF.

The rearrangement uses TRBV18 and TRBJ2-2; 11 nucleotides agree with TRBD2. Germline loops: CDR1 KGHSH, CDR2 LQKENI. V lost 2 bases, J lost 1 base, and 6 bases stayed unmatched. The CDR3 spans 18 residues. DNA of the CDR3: TGTGCCAGCTCACCAGCCGGGACTAGCGGAAAGAACACCGGGGAGCTGTTTTTT. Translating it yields CASSPAGTSGKNTGELFF.

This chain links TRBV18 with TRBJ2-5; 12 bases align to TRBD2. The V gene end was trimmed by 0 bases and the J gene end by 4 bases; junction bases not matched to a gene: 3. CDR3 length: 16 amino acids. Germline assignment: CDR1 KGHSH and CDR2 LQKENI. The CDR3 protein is CASSPPKGLAGETQYF. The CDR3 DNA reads TGTGCCAGCTCACCACCAAAGGGACTAGCGGGAGAGACCCAGTACTTC.

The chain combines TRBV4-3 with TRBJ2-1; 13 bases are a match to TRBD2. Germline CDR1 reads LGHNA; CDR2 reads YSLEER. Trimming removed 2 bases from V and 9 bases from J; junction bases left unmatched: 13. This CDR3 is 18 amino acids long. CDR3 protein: CASSQTLGTSGMVGEQFF. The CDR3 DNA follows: TGCGCCAGCAGCCAAACCCTGGGGACTAGCGGGATGGTGGGTGAGCAGTTCTTC.

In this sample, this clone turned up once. The CDR3 loop reads CATRPDRGPPYEQYF. DNA for the CDR3: TGTGCCACCAGACCCGACAGGGGCCCTCCCTACGAGCAGTACTTC. The rearrangement joins TRBV15 to TRBJ2-5, with TRBD1 matching over 8 bases. Judging by the DNA end, TRBJ2-7 fits better; the J call may be wrong. Germline CDR1 and CDR2: LNHNV and YYDKDF (reference sequence). The CDR3 sequence is 15 residues long.

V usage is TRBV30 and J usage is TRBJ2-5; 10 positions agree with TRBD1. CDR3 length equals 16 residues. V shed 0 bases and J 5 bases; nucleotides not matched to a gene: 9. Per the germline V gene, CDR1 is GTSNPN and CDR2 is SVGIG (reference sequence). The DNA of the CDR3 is TGTGCCTGGAGTGTACACGCGACAGGGGGCTTGGAGACCCAGTACTTC. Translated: CAWSVHATGGLETQYF.

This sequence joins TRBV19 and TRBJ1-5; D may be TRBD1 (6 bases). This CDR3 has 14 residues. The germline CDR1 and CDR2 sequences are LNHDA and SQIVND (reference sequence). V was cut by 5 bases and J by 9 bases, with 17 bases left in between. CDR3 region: CASSFDRTSGPQHF. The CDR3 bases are TGTGCCAGTAGTTTTGACAGGACGTCGGGGCCCCAGCATTTT.

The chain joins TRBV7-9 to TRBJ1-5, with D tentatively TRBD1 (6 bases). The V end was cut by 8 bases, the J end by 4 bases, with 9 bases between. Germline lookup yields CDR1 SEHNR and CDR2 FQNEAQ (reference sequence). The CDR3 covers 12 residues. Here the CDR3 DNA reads TGTGCCAGCGGGACACCTAATCAGCCCCAGCATTTT. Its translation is CASGTPNQPQHF.